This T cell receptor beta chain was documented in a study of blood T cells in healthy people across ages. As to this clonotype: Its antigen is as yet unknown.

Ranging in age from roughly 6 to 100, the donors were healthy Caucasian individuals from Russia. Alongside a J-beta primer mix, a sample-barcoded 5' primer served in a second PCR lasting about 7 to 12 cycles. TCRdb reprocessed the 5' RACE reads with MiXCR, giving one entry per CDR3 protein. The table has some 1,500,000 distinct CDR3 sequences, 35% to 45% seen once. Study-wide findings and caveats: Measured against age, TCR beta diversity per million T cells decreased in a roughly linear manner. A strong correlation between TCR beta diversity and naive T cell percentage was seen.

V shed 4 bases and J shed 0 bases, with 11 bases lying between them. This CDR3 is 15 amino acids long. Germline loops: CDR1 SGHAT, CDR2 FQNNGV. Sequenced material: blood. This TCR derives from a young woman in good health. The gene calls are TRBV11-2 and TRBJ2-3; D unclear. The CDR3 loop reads CASSCHRGSTDTQYF. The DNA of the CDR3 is TGTGCCAGCAGCTGTCACCGCGGCAGCACAGATACGCAGTATTTT.